What follows are 17 T cell receptor beta chains derived from one specimen sequenced in a study of OX40 agonist ivuxolimab in advanced cancers. Library creation used the immunoSEQ multiplex PCR assay. As stored in TCRdb, this immuneACCESS dataset retains in-frame rearrangements with V and J assigned. A fraction of the clones does not appear; measured against another copy, unresolved V genes explain less than half of the discrepancy, and the remainder lacks a known reason. Present in this sample are 55,000 to 70,000 clones, 92% of which were seen just once. Clones ranked in the top ten supply around 8% of the sample. The sample was CD4+ or CD8+ T cells sorted from blood, taken in a trial of the OX40 agonist ivuxolimab. The receptors stem from an adult with an advanced solid tumor such as melanoma, head and neck, liver or kidney cancer.

A word on this clone: Other DNA sequences of this sample code for an identical CDR3. The CDR3 DNA follows: TGTGCCAGCAGCGTCCAAGGACAGGGGGACTCCTACGAGCAGTACTTC. The encoded protein is CASSVQGQGDSYEQYF. This sequence joins TRBV7-8 and TRBJ2-7, with 10 positions matching TRBD1. J was trimmed by 0 bases and V by 5 bases; bases with no gene match: 7. The CDR3 has 16 amino acids. Germline-derived CDR1 and CDR2 are SGHVS and FQNEAQ.

This clone was observed a handful of times. The chain is built from TRBV18 and TRBJ1-5; possible D gene TRBD1, 5 bases. Germline V lookup: CDR1 KGHSH, CDR2 LQKENI. CDR3 size: 16 residues. V lost 2 bases to trimming and J lost 0 bases, with 11 bases between them. The CDR3 spells CASSPTREHSNQPQHF. In nucleotides, the CDR3 is TGTGCCAGCTCACCAACCAGGGAGCATAGCAATCAGCCCCAGCATTTT.

This clone was detected only once. The chain combines TRBV19 with TRBJ2-3; D remains ambiguous. V was pared by 3 bases and J by 1 base, with 8 bases between. CDR3 length: 14 residues. Germline CDR1 reads LNHDA; CDR2 reads SQIVND (reference sequence). CDR3 protein: CASSIFQGTDTQYF. The CDR3 DNA sequence: TGTGCCAGTAGTATTTTCCAGGGCACAGATACGCAGTATTTT.

The chain joins TRBV27 to TRBJ2-2, with D perhaps TRBD2 (7 bases). Germline loops: CDR1 MNHEY, CDR2 SMNVEV (reference sequence). The V end was cut by 7 bases, the J end by 8 bases, with 17 bases between. CDR3 length: 14 residues. The CDR3, as DNA: TGTGCCAGCACCGACCTAGGGGGGGCAGGGGAGCTGTTTTTT. It translates to CASTDLGGAGELFF.

This chain uses TRBV2 with TRBJ2-7, with a weak D call TRBD2 (5 bases). Per germline, CDR1 SNHLY and CDR2 FYNNEI. The CDR3 is 13 amino acids. V shed 10 bases and J shed 2 bases, with 15 bases lying between them. CDR3 residues: CATLPRVAYEQYF. CDR3 DNA: TGTGCCACCCTACCGCGGGTAGCCTACGAGCAGTACTTC.

This chain joins TRBV29-1 and TRBJ2-7, with D possibly being TRBD1 or TRBD2 (6 bases each). Germline V CDR1 and CDR2: SQVTM, ANQGSEA. The length of the CDR3 is 15 residues. Deletions cut 0 bases from V and 4 bases from J, with 16 bases between. For the CDR3, the DNA is TGCAGCGTTGAAGATTACACAGGGCGGGATTACGAGCAGTACTTC. Translated, it gives CSVEDYTGRDYEQYF.

The chain carries TRBV5-8 and TRBJ2-3, with unresolved D. CDR3 length: 12 residues. CDR1 is SGHTS and CDR2 is YDEGEE in the germline V gene. Trimming took off 5 bases at V and 9 bases at J, with 13 bases between the two ends. The CDR3 DNA follows: TGTGCCAGCAGTACGTGGGCCGAGACGCAGTATTTT. Amino acid sequence: CASSTWAETQYF.

CDR3 amino acids: CASSLARSTSGTKMSQYF. CDR3 DNA sequence: TGTGCCAGCAGCTTAGCGCGTTCGACTAGCGGGACGAAGATGTCCCAGTACTTC. The chain links TRBV7-9 to TRBJ2-5; 11 bases match TRBD2. CDR1 is SEHNR and CDR2 is FQNEAQ in the germline V gene (reference sequence). Trimming removed 0 bases from V and 9 bases from J; junction bases left unmatched: 15. This CDR3 is built from 18 residues.

The chain combines TRBV7-9 with TRBJ2-7, with D maybe TRBD1 (5 bases). V lost 2 bases, J lost 2 bases, and 7 bases lay in between. The CDR3 has 13 residues. Germline V gives CDR1 SEHNR, CDR2 FQNEAQ (reference sequence). This CDR3 reads CASSLQGAYEQYF. CDR3 sequence (DNA): TGTGCCAGCAGCTTACAAGGGGCCTACGAGCAGTACTTC.

V is TRBV14 and J is TRBJ1-1, with TRBD1 as a possible D gene (6 bases). The CDR3 totals 13 residues. V lost 6 bases and J 5 bases, leaving 13 bases between the germline ends. Germline CDR1 SGHDN, CDR2 FVKESK. In DNA form, the CDR3 reads TGTGCCAGCAGAAATCAGGGGTGGACTGAAGCTTTCTTT. This codes for CASRNQGWTEAFF.

The V gene is TRBV7-9, the J gene TRBJ2-3, with 9 bases lining up with TRBD2. Germline assignment: CDR1 SEHNR and CDR2 FQNEAQ (reference sequence). CDR3 length equals 17 residues. V lost 2 bases, J lost 0 bases, and 6 bases stayed unmatched. The CDR3 sequence is CASSLLLAGSSTDTQYF. The CDR3 region has the DNA TGTGCCAGCAGCTTACTACTAGCGGGTTCTAGCACAGATACGCAGTATTTT.

V is TRBV7-3 and J is TRBJ2-1, with D maybe TRBD1 (6 bases). The germline V and J ends were trimmed by 1 base and 1 base, with 17 bases remaining between them. Germline CDR1 reads SGHTA; CDR2 reads FQGTGA. The CDR3 sequence is 18 residues long. CDR3 region: CASSLSSPTGLSYNEQFF. CDR3 DNA: TGTGCCAGCAGCTTAAGCAGCCCAACAGGGTTGTCCTACAATGAGCAGTTCTTC.

The rearrangement uses TRBV11-2 and TRBJ2-7; 8 bases fit TRBD1. This CDR3 is 18 amino acids long. Looked up from germline, CDR1 is SGHAT and CDR2 is FQNNGV. After removal of 3 bases from V and 2 bases from J, the junction contained 15 bases not matched to a gene. CDR3 sequence reads: CASSFALGLGQVPYEQYF. CDR3 bases: TGTGCCAGCAGCTTCGCACTCGGGCTGGGACAGGTACCCTACGAGCAGTACTTC.

V usage is TRBV7-6 and J usage is TRBJ1-6; no firm D call. CDR1 is SGHVS, CDR2 FNYEAQ, per germline. CDR3 length: 13 amino acids. The ends were cut back, 6 bases at V and 8 bases at J, with 11 bases in the middle. The CDR3 region has the DNA TGTGCCAGCAGATCTGGTCCCTATTCACCCCTCCACTTT. Protein: CASRSGPYSPLHF.

The CDR3 here is CAWTGSGLTNEKLFF. In DNA, the CDR3 is TGTGCCTGGACGGGGTCAGGGTTAACTAATGAAAAACTGTTTTTT. The chain is built from TRBV30 and TRBJ1-4, with D possibly being TRBD1 (5 bases). V lost 4 bases, J lost 1 base, and 13 bases lay in between. The CDR3 loop spans 15 amino acids. Germline assignment: CDR1 GTSNPN and CDR2 SVGIG (reference sequence).

The chain recombines TRBV7-9 with TRBJ2-5, with a possible D match to TRBD1 (5 bases). Trimming left V 4 bases short and J 12 bases short, with 18 bases between. CDR1 is SEHNR and CDR2 is FQNEAQ in the germline V gene (reference sequence). The CDR3 consists of 13 residues. CDR3: CASSWTTQGMKYF. The CDR3 nucleotides read TGTGCCAGCAGCTGGACCACGCAGGGTATGAAGTACTTC.

V and J are TRBV2 and TRBJ2-3; TRBD2 agrees at 10 bases. Germline CDR1 and CDR2: SNHLY and FYNNEI. V lost 7 bases to trimming and J lost 5 bases; unmatched junction nucleotides: 12. CDR3 length: 16 residues. The CDR3 reads CASTGLAALIEDTQYF. The CDR3 DNA sequence: TGTGCCAGCACCGGACTAGCGGCGCTAATAGAAGATACGCAGTATTTT.